This T cell receptor beta chain emerged from a study of blood T cells in healthy people across ages. It was with a sample-barcoded 5' primer and a J-beta primer mix that a second PCR of roughly 7 to 12 cycles was run. TCRdb fed the 5' RACE reads into MiXCR, producing one record per CDR3 protein. The sample has 950,000 to 1,200,000 distinct CDR3 sequences, around two fifths seen once. Only a few counts were recorded for this clonotype. The CDR3 contains 13 residues. V lost 4 bases, J lost 9 bases, and 3 bases stayed unmatched. CDR1 is DFQATT, CDR2 SNEGSKA, per germline (reference sequence). Material for sequencing was blood. The chain is built from TRBV20-1 and TRBJ1-6, with 10 positions matching TRBD1. The receptor comes from a man in his late teens or twenties in good health. The CDR3 DNA reads as TGCAGTGCTACGGGACAGGGGCGTTCACCCCTCCACTTT. This gives the protein CSATGQGRSPLHF.